Listed here are 26 T cell receptor beta chains from one sample, sequenced in a study of blood T cell repertoires in COVID-19. Using immunoSEQ multiplex PCR, the repertoire was profiled, and TCRdb retains in-frame clones only, with some absent. The sample has hundreds of thousands of clones; nearly 90% are singletons. Material: peripheral blood. These receptors were obtained from a woman in her thirties with acute or convalescent COVID-19.

The chain couples TRBV5-1 to TRBJ2-1; perhaps TRBD1 as D (5 bases). The CDR3 consists of 14 residues. V dropped 4 bases and J dropped 3 bases, with 11 bases sitting between them. Germline assignment: CDR1 SGHRS and CDR2 YFSETQ. The CDR3 region is CASSVDSDYNEQFF. In nucleotides, the CDR3 is TGCGCCAGCAGCGTCGACAGCGACTACAATGAGCAGTTCTTC.

This clone has a count of ten or more. The gene calls are TRBV5-1 and TRBJ1-5, with a tentative D call TRBD1 (5 bases). The V end lost 4 bases, the J end lost 0 bases, and 11 bases lay between the germline ends. The CDR3 extends over 15 amino acids. Germline V gives CDR1 SGHRS, CDR2 YFSETQ. The CDR3 DNA sequence: TGCGCCAGCAGCGTGGGGGGAGCTAGCAATCAGCCCCAGCATTTT. Its translation: CASSVGGASNQPQHF.

This clone was counted only a few times. The chain uses TRBV10-3 and TRBJ2-7; 9 bases agree with TRBD1. Trimming removed 5 bases from V and 3 bases from J; junction bases left unmatched: 8. Germline V gene sequence: CDR1 ENHRY, CDR2 SYGVKD. The length of the CDR3 is 15 residues. The CDR3 spells CAISPAGTGSYEQYF. CDR3 nucleotide sequence: TGTGCCATCAGTCCCGCCGGGACAGGGAGCTACGAGCAGTACTTC.

This chain connects TRBV29-1 to TRBJ2-5, with a possible D match to TRBD2 (5 bases). CDR1 is SQVTM, CDR2 ANQGSEA, per germline. The CDR3 is 11 amino acids. With 5 bases removed from V and 2 bases from J, the gap between germline ends came to 6 bases. The CDR3 DNA reads TGCAGCGTTTCGGGACAAGAGACCCAGTACTTC. It specifies CSVSGQETQYF.

The CDR3 coding sequence is TGTGCCAGCAGCGTCTCGACAGGCCCAAACTATGGCTACACCTTC. Protein product: CASSVSTGPNYGYTF. V gene TRBV9 combines with J gene TRBJ1-2; the D gene is possibly TRBD1 (6 bases). V gave up 2 bases and J gave up 2 bases, with 13 bases separating them. Germline V gene lookup returns CDR1 SGDLS and CDR2 YYNGEE. This CDR3 comprises 15 residues.

This clone was seen a single time. This chain links TRBV4-3 with TRBJ2-2; no reliable D call. Trimming took 1 base from V and 4 from J, leaving 16 bases between them. CDR3 length equals 17 residues. The V gene's germline CDR1 is LGHNA and CDR2 YSLEER. The CDR3: CASSQASVPRATGELFF. The CDR3 DNA sequence: TGCGCCAGCAGCCAAGCCTCTGTACCAAGAGCCACCGGGGAGCTGTTTTTT.

V gene TRBV19 combines with J gene TRBJ2-5, with TRBD2 matching over 11 bases. V lost 3 bases, J lost 4 bases, and 1 base stayed unmatched. Germline V CDR1 and CDR2: LNHDA, SQIVND (reference sequence). CDR3 length equals 14 residues. DNA for the CDR3: TGTGCCAGTAGTATCGGACTAGCGGGAGAGACCCAGTACTTC. It translates to CASSIGLAGETQYF.

Here the CDR3 reads CASSLAGTTTYNEQFF. As DNA, the CDR3 is TGTGCCAGCAGCTTAGCGGGGACTACCACCTACAATGAGCAGTTCTTC. The gene calls are TRBV7-8 and TRBJ2-1, with TRBD2 matching 7 bases. V gave up 0 bases and J gave up 2 bases; unmatched junction bases: 4. Germline lookup yields CDR1 SGHVS and CDR2 FQNEAQ. This CDR3 has 16 residues. The whole variable domain, remainder taken from reference TRBV7-8 and TRBJ2-1, is GAGVSQSPRYKVAKRGQDVALRCDPISGHVSLFWYQQALGQGPEFLTYFQNEAQLDKSGLPSDRFFAERPEGSVSTLKIQRTQQEDSAVYLCASSLAGTTTYNEQFFGPGTRLTVL.

This rearrangement joins TRBV10-3 to TRBJ2-1; D might be TRBD2 (6 bases). Germline V gene data show CDR1 as ENHRY and CDR2 as SYGVKD. Trimming stripped 7 bases from V and 9 bases from J, with 16 bases between. The CDR3 loop spans 13 amino acids. In DNA, the CDR3 is TGTGCCATCACGGCGGGGTGGGTAGCTGAGCAGTTCTTC. Its protein product is CAITAGWVAEQFF.

The rearrangement joins TRBV2 to TRBJ2-2; the D gene is possibly TRBD1 (5 bases). The CDR3 sequence is 13 residues long. From germline, CDR1 is SNHLY and CDR2 FYNNEI. Deletions cut 7 bases from V and 7 bases from J, with 13 bases between. The CDR3 DNA sequence: TGTGCCAGCACTAGTCAGGGATTCGGGGAGCTGTTTTTT. Amino acids: CASTSQGFGELFF. Supplemented by reference TRBV2 and TRBJ2-2, the full variable domain reads EPEVTQTPSHQVTQMGQEVILRCVPISNHLYFYWYRQILGQKVEFLVSFYNNEISEKSEIFDDQFSVERPDGSNFTLKIRSTKLEDSAMYFCASTSQGFGELFFGEGSRLTVL.

The V and J genes are TRBV5-1 and TRBJ2-7; TRBD2 matches 11 bases. The trim removed 1 base at V and 4 bases at J, leaving 4 bases unmatched. The CDR3 is 15 amino acids. The V gene's germline CDR1 is SGHRS and CDR2 YFSETQ. The DNA of the CDR3 is TGCGCCAGCAGCTTGACTAGCGGGAGCATATACGAGCAGTACTTC. Translating it yields CASSLTSGSIYEQYF.

The CDR3 region is CASSFALRSTEAFF. CDR3 bases: TGTGCCAGCAGTTTCGCCCTTAGAAGCACTGAAGCTTTCTTT. The V call is TRBV6-5, the J call TRBJ1-1, with unresolved D. The CDR3 spans 14 residues. Per germline, CDR1 MNHEY and CDR2 SVGAGI. The V end lost 4 bases, the J end lost 4 bases, and 13 bases lay between the germline ends.

DNA of the CDR3: TGTGCCAGCAGCACCTCGCAAAGGACTAGCGGGACTCGGCAGTTCTTC. Residues: CASSTSQRTSGTRQFF. The chain recombines TRBV7-2 with TRBJ2-1; 12 positions match TRBD2. CDR3 length equals 16 residues. Germline assignment: CDR1 SGHTA and CDR2 FQGNSA. V was pared by 5 bases and J by 12 bases, with 14 bases of the junction left unmatched.

This clone was detected only once. This sequence joins TRBV2 and TRBJ2-5; 9 bases are shared with TRBD1. The CDR3 sequence is 15 residues long. J lost 5 bases, V lost 6 bases, and 10 bases had no gene match. Germline CDR1 SNHLY, CDR2 FYNNEI. The CDR3 is CASSAGTGWGETQYF. CDR3 sequence (DNA): TGTGCCAGCAGCGCCGGGACAGGGTGGGGGGAGACCCAGTACTTC.

This clone appeared once. The chain couples TRBV5-6 to TRBJ2-1; TRBD2 aligns across 9 bases. The CDR3 spans 15 residues. Germline-derived CDR1 and CDR2 are SGHDT and YYEEEE. V was clipped by 7 bases and J by 8 bases; unmatched bases: 13. CDR3 nucleotide sequence: TGTGCCAGCGGGCTTCTCGCGGGAGGGTTCGATGAGCAGTTCTTC. This sequence encodes CASGLLAGGFDEQFF.

CDR3 in amino acids: CASSHTTDTSTDTQYF. As DNA, the CDR3 is TGCGCCAGCAGCCACACGACAGACACTAGCACAGATACGCAGTATTTT. The chain has TRBV4-3 and TRBJ2-3, with D perhaps TRBD1 (5 bases). With 3 bases removed from V and 0 bases from J, the gap between germline ends came to 13 bases. Germline CDR1 reads LGHNA; CDR2 reads YSLEER. This CDR3 is built from 16 residues.

The chain combines TRBV30 with TRBJ2-7; 9 nucleotides match TRBD1. The CDR3 is 15 residues long. Germline CDR1 is GTSNPN and CDR2 is SVGIG (reference sequence). With V trimmed by 1 base and J by 3 bases, 7 bases remained unmatched. CDR3 sequence: CAWSEMGTGIYEQYF. The CDR3 DNA is TGTGCCTGGAGTGAGATGGGGACAGGGATCTACGAGCAGTACTTC.

This chain connects TRBV7-2 to TRBJ2-5; weak D call: TRBD2 (7 bases). The CDR3 sequence is 15 residues long. V gave up 5 bases and J gave up 4 bases, with 17 bases separating them. CDR1 is SGHTA, CDR2 FQGNSA, per germline. The CDR3 nucleotides read TGTGCCAGCAGCAGGGGGGGAGGGCCTTTAGAGACCCAGTACTTC. Its translation: CASSRGGGPLETQYF.

The table lists this clone with a count of one. The chain recombines TRBV6-1 with TRBJ2-7; unclear D gene. The germline CDR1 and CDR2 sequences are MNHNS and SASEGT. CDR3 length: 12 amino acids. V was trimmed by 0 bases and J by 4 bases, leaving 4 bases between them. The chain's CDR3 is CASSEAAYEQYF. The CDR3 DNA follows: TGTGCCAGCAGTGAAGCAGCGTACGAGCAGTACTTC.

This chain links TRBV5-1 with TRBJ2-7, with 11 bases that match TRBD2. The CDR3 loop spans 15 amino acids. Germline V lookup: CDR1 SGHRS, CDR2 YFSETQ. V shed 2 bases and J 4 bases; nucleotides not matched to a gene: 5. The CDR3 DNA follows: TGCGCCAGCAGCTTTACTAGCGGGAGTTGGTACGAGCAGTACTTC. Protein: CASSFTSGSWYEQYF.

The chain joins TRBV9 to TRBJ1-5, with D perhaps matching TRBD1 (5 bases). This CDR3 region has 15 residues. The ends were cut back, 2 bases at V and 2 bases at J, with 11 bases in the middle. Germline CDR1 reads SGDLS; CDR2 reads YYNGEE. The CDR3 loop reads CASSVGGFGNQPQHF. The CDR3 DNA sequence: TGTGCCAGCAGCGTGGGGGGATTCGGCAATCAGCCCCAGCATTTT.

This chain joins TRBV30 and TRBJ2-7, with 8 bases lining up with TRBD1. CDR1 is GTSNPN, CDR2 SVGIG, per germline (reference sequence). This CDR3 spans 13 amino acids. The ends lost 4 bases at V and 0 bases at J; junction bases unmatched: 2. CDR3 amino acids: CAWTGGNSYEQYF. The CDR3 DNA reads as TGTGCCTGGACAGGGGGCAACTCCTACGAGCAGTACTTC. The full variable domain, rest sourced from reference TRBV30 and TRBJ2-7, is SQTIHQWPATLVQPVGSPLSLECTVEGTSNPNLYWYRQAAGRGLQLLFYSVGIGQISSEVPQNLSASRPQDRQFILSSKKLLLSDSGFYLCAWTGGNSYEQYFGPGTRLTVT.

The chain joins TRBV6-4 to TRBJ1-1; D not resolved. CDR1 is MRHNA, CDR2 SNTAGT, per germline. V lost 11 bases to trimming and J lost 5 bases, with 27 bases between them. This CDR3 contains 16 residues. The CDR3 sequence: CAWSWVAPEVKTEAFF. The DNA of the CDR3 is TGTGCCTGGTCTTGGGTAGCTCCTGAGGTAAAGACTGAAGCTTTCTTT.

The count of this clone is one. V gene TRBV11-3 combines with J gene TRBJ2-5, with D maybe TRBD2 (7 bases). Trimming took off 5 bases at V and 0 bases at J, with 19 bases between the two ends. The CDR3 is made up of 17 amino acids. CDR1 and CDR2 from the germline V gene are SGHNT and YENEEA. CDR3 loop: CASSRGRAGVHQETQYF. As DNA, the CDR3 is TGTGCCAGCAGCAGAGGGAGGGCAGGGGTCCACCAAGAGACCCAGTACTTC.

This clone was seen just once. The chain recombines TRBV9 with TRBJ1-1, with 8 nucleotides matching TRBD1. Germline lookup yields CDR1 SGDLS and CDR2 YYNGEE. This CDR3 spans 14 amino acids. The V segment lost 1 base and the J segment 8 bases; nucleotides outside the gene matches: 7. This CDR3 is CASSVLLNRGEAFF. The CDR3 DNA reads TGTGCCAGCAGCGTATTATTAAACAGGGGGGAAGCTTTCTTT.

This clone was detected once. The chain joins TRBV7-9 to TRBJ2-7, with 7 bases matching TRBD2. Trimming removed 1 base from V and 5 bases from J; junction bases left unmatched: 5. The germline V gene encodes CDR1 SEHNR and CDR2 FQNEAQ (reference sequence). The CDR3 loop spans 14 amino acids. The DNA for the CDR3 is TGTGCCAGCAGCTTAGGCGGGAGTCTCCACGAGCAGTACTTC. The encoded protein is CASSLGGSLHEQYF.